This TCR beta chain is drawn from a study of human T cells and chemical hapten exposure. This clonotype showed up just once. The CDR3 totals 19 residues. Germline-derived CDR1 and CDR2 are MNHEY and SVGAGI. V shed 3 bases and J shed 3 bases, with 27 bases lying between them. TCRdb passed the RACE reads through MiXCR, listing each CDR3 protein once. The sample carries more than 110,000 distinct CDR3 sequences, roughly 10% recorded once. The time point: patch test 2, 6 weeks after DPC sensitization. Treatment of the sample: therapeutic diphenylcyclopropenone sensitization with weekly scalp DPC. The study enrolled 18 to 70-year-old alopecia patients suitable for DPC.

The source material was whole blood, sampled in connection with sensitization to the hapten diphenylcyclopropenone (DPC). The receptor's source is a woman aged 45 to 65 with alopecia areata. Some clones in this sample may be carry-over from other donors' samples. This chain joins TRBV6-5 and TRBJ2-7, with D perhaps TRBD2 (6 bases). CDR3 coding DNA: TGTGCCAGCAGTTATACCTCCGGGGGACGTGCGAGTTTCGACTACGAGCAGTACTTC. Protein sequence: CASSYTSGGRASFDYEQYF.